Below, 17 T cell receptor beta chains from the same sample are listed, as sequenced in a study of T cell changes during pregnancy in multiple sclerosis. Sequenced by immunoSEQ multiplex PCR; TCRdb stores in-frame clones only, minus some. The repertoire holds about 58,000 clones, with 91% as singletons. The sample was CD4+ T cells from peripheral blood mononuclear cells, taken after pregnancy. These receptor sequences come from a female donor in good health, enrolled as a control in a pregnancy study.

The chain uses TRBV19 and TRBJ1-5, with D possibly being TRBD1 (6 bases). Germline values: CDR1 LNHDA, CDR2 SQIVND (reference sequence). V was trimmed by 0 bases and J by 6 bases, leaving 9 bases between them. The CDR3 is 14 amino acids. Written as DNA, the CDR3 is TGTGCCAGTAGTATAGATTGGGGGCCTCAGCCCCAGCATTTT. As protein: CASSIDWGPQPQHF.

The chain has TRBV27 and TRBJ1-2, with D perhaps matching TRBD1 (5 bases). Per the germline V gene, CDR1 is MNHEY and CDR2 is SMNVEV (reference sequence). This CDR3 comprises 16 residues. Trimming removed 0 bases at V and 7 bases at J, with 18 bases between. As DNA, the CDR3 is TGTGCCAGCAGTTTATCGAGGTTCGGGGGTAGGGCTGGCTACACCTTC. Its protein is CASSLSRFGGRAGYTF.

The gene calls are TRBV10-3 and TRBJ1-2; 9 bases fit TRBD1. The CDR3 loop spans 12 amino acids. The V segment lost 11 bases and the J segment 7 bases; nucleotides outside the gene matches: 8. Looked up from germline, CDR1 is ENHRY and CDR2 is SYGVKD. This CDR3 is CASSDRGLGYTF. The CDR3 DNA reads as TGTGCCTCTTCGGACAGGGGCCTTGGCTACACCTTC.

V is TRBV7-2 and J is TRBJ2-4, with 8 bases identical to TRBD2. The J segment lost 4 bases and the V segment lost 3 bases, leaving 5 bases of the junction unmatched. The CDR3 has 15 residues. Germline values: CDR1 SGHTA, CDR2 FQGNSA. Here the CDR3 reads CASSLSSGGKNIQYF. The CDR3 DNA reads as TGTGCCAGCAGCTTGTCGTCGGGGGGGAAAAACATTCAGTACTTC.

The V gene is TRBV2, the J gene TRBJ2-3; D unresolved. V lost 1 base, J lost 3 bases, and 5 bases lay in between. The V gene's germline CDR1 is SNHLY and CDR2 FYNNEI. The CDR3 length is 13 residues. DNA of the CDR3: TGTGCCAGCAGTGAAGACTTGACAGATACGCAGTATTTT. It encodes CASSEDLTDTQYF.

This chain links TRBV30 with TRBJ2-2, with TRBD2 matching 9 bases. CDR1 is GTSNPN and CDR2 is SVGIG in the germline V gene (reference sequence). The CDR3 extends over 17 amino acids. V lost 0 bases, J lost 5 bases, and 10 bases stayed unmatched. The CDR3 loop is CAWSVPWLAGRTGELFF. The CDR3 coding sequence is TGTGCCTGGAGTGTACCATGGCTAGCGGGGAGGACCGGGGAGCTGTTTTTT.

This clone was found once. The chain combines TRBV4-3 with TRBJ1-5; 8 bases map to TRBD1. This CDR3 is built from 14 residues. The V gene end was trimmed by 4 bases and the J gene end by 4 bases; junction bases not matched to a gene: 3. Per germline, CDR1 LGHNA and CDR2 YSLEER. The CDR3 DNA reads TGCGCCAGCAGCCTCGGACAGGGAAATCAGCCCCAGCATTTT. It yields the protein CASSLGQGNQPQHF.

The V and J genes are TRBV4-3 and TRBJ1-2, with D perhaps TRBD1 (5 bases). Deletions cut 2 bases from V and 8 bases from J, with 18 bases between. The CDR3 length is 15 residues. Looked up from germline, CDR1 is LGHNA and CDR2 is YSLEER. Here the CDR3 DNA reads TGCGCCAGCAGCCAAAGGGGTTACGAGGCTCACGGCTACACCTTC. Protein: CASSQRGYEAHGYTF.

The chain combines TRBV19 with TRBJ2-1; TRBD2 matches 9 bases. CDR1 and CDR2 (germline): LNHDA, SQIVND (reference sequence). This CDR3 is built from 17 residues. V shed 3 bases, J shed 4 bases, and the junction held 10 bases outside the gene matches. The DNA of the CDR3 is TGTGCCAGTAGTATCGGGCCCTCAGCGGGGGGATACAATGAGCAGTTCTTC. The encoded protein is CASSIGPSAGGYNEQFF.

The chain's CDR3 is CASSQTPDRGLPQQETQYF. Written as DNA, the CDR3 is TGTGCCAGCAGCCAAACCCCAGACAGGGGGCTCCCCCAACAAGAGACCCAGTACTTC. The rearrangement uses TRBV4-2 and TRBJ2-5; 10 bases align to TRBD1. CDR1 and CDR2 (germline): LGHNA, YNFKEQ. There are 19 residues in the CDR3. The junction had 14 bases not matched to a gene; V was cut back by 2 bases and J by 2 bases.

The chain has TRBV5-6 and TRBJ1-5; TRBD1 might be the D (6 bases). This CDR3 has 15 amino acids. V was pared by 1 base and J by 2 bases, with 10 bases between. CDR1 SGHDT and CDR2 YYEEEE come from the germline V gene. The CDR3 protein is CASSLRDTRNQPQHF. The CDR3 bases are TGTGCCAGCAGCTTGCGGGACACCCGCAATCAGCCCCAGCATTTT.

The chain has TRBV25-1 and TRBJ1-4; 8 nucleotides match TRBD1. The CDR3 runs 12 residues. CDR1 MGHDK and CDR2 SYGVNS come from the germline V gene. J lost 8 bases, V lost 7 bases, and 3 bases had no gene match. CDR3 in amino acids: CASKRTGEKLFF. CDR3 nucleotide sequence: TGTGCCAGCAAGCGGACAGGGGAAAAACTGTTTTTT.

The chain joins TRBV18 to TRBJ1-1; TRBD1 is a possible D gene (6 bases). The V end was cut by 3 bases, the J end by 11 bases, with 16 bases between. The CDR3 spans 13 residues. Germline V lookup: CDR1 KGHSH, CDR2 LQKENI. CDR3 in amino acids: CASSPWTAEWAFF. CDR3 coding DNA: TGTGCCAGCTCACCGTGGACAGCCGAATGGGCTTTCTTT.

CDR3 amino acids: CATSREVAFGELFF. The CDR3 DNA sequence: TGTGCCACCAGCAGAGAAGTTGCGTTCGGGGAGCTGTTTTTT. This chain links TRBV15 with TRBJ2-2; D not certain. The germline CDR1 and CDR2 sequences are LNHNV and YYDKDF (reference sequence). The germline V and J ends were trimmed by 0 bases and 7 bases, with 9 bases remaining between them. The CDR3 consists of 14 residues. The whole variable domain, filled in from reference TRBV15 and TRBJ2-2, reads DAMVIQNPRYQVTQFGKPVTLSCSQTLNHNVMYWYQQKSSQAPKLLFHYYDKDFNNEADTPDNFQSRRPNTSFCFLDIRSPGLGDTAMYLCATSREVAFGELFFGEGSRLTVL.

The chain carries TRBV6-1 and TRBJ2-1; TRBD1 matches 7 bases. After removal of 4 bases from V and 0 bases from J, the junction contained 9 bases not matched to a gene. The germline V gene encodes CDR1 MNHNS and CDR2 SASEGT. The CDR3 extends over 17 amino acids. The CDR3, as DNA: TGTGCCAGCAGTGTGAACAGGGGCCTAAGCTCCTACAATGAGCAGTTCTTC. It codes for CASSVNRGLSSYNEQFF.

The chain employs TRBV19 and TRBJ1-5, with 10 bases identical to TRBD1. J was trimmed by 1 base and V by 5 bases; bases with no gene match: 5. Germline V lookup: CDR1 LNHDA, CDR2 SQIVND (reference sequence). This CDR3 region has 16 residues. This chain's CDR3 is CASSFRQGASNQPQHF. In DNA form, the CDR3 reads TGTGCCAGTAGTTTCCGACAGGGGGCAAGCAATCAGCCCCAGCATTTT.

The genes are TRBV5-1 and TRBJ2-5; 7 nucleotides align to TRBD1. V lost 3 bases and J lost 2; bases outside the gene matches: 4. CDR1 and CDR2 from the germline V gene are SGHRS and YFSETQ. The CDR3 loop spans 14 amino acids. This chain's CDR3 is CASSWGQLQETQYF. DNA of the CDR3: TGCGCCAGCAGCTGGGGACAGTTACAAGAGACCCAGTACTTC.